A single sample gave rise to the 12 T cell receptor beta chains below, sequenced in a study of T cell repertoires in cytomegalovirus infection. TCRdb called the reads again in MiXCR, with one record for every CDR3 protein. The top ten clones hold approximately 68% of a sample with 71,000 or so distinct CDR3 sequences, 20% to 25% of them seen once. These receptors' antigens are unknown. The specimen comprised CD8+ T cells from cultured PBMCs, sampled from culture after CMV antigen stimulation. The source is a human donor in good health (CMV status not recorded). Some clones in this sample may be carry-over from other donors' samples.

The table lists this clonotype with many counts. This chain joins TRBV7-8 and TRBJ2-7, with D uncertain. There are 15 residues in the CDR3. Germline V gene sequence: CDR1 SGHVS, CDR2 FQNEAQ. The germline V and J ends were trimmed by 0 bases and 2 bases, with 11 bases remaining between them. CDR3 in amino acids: CASSLAFGGAYEQYF. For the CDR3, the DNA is TGTGCCAGCAGCTTAGCGTTCGGCGGCGCCTACGAGCAGTACTTC. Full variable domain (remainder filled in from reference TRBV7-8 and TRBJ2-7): GAGVSQSPRYKVAKRGQDVALRCDPISGHVSLFWYQQALGQGPEFLTYFQNEAQLDKSGLPSDRFFAERPEGSVSTLKIQRTQQEDSAVYLCASSLAFGGAYEQYFGPGTRLTVT.

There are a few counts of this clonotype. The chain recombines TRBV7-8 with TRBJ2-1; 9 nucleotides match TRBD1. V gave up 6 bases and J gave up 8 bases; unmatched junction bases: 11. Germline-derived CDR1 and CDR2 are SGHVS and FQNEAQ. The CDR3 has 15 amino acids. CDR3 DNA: TGTGCCAGCAGTACGGGACAGGGCCCCTTCCATGAGCAGTTCTTC. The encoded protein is CASSTGQGPFHEQFF.

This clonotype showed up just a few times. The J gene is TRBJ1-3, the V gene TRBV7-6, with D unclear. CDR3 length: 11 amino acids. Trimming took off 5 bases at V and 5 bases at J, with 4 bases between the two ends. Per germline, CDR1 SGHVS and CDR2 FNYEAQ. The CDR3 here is CASSGRNTIYF. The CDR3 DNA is TGTGCCAGCAGCGGACGAAACACCATATATTTT.

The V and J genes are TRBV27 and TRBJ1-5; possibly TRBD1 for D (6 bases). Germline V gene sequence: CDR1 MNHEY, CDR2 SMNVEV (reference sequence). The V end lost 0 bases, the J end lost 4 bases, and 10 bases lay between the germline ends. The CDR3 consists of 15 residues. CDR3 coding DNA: TGTGCCAGCAGTTTATCGTCTGACAGGAATCAGCCCCAGCATTTT. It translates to CASSLSSDRNQPQHF.

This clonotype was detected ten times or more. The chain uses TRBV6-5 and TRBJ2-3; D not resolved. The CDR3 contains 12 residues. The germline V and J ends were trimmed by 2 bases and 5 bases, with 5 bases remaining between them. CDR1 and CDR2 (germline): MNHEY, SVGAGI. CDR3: CASSYDGDTQYF. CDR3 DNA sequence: TGTGCCAGCAGTTACGACGGAGATACGCAGTATTTT.

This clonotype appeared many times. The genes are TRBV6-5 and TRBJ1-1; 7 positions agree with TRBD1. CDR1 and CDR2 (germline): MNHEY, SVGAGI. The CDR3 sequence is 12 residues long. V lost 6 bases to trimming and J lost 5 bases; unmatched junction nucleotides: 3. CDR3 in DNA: TGTGCCAGCAGCCCAGGGGGGACTGAAGCTTTCTTT. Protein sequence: CASSPGGTEAFF.

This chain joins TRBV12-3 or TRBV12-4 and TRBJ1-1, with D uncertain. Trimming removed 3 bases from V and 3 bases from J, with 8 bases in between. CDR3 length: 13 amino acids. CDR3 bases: TGTGCCAGCAGTTTGAACAGACACACTGAAGCTTTCTTT. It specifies CASSLNRHTEAFF.

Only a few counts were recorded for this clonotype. The CDR3 region is CSARDNQNPEAFF. The CDR3 DNA sequence: TGCAGTGCTAGAGATAACCAGAATCCTGAAGCTTTCTTT. V usage is TRBV20-1 and J usage is TRBJ1-1; D remains unclear. The CDR3 runs 13 residues. Germline V gives CDR1 DFQATT, CDR2 SNEGSKA (reference sequence). V was pared by 0 bases and J by 6 bases, with 11 bases between.

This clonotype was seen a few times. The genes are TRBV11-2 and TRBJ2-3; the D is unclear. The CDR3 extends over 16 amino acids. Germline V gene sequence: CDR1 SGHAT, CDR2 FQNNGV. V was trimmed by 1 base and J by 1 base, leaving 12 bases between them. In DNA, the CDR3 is TGTGCCAGCAGCTTAGGGGTCCGCCTCGGCACAGATACGCAGTATTTT. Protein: CASSLGVRLGTDTQYF.

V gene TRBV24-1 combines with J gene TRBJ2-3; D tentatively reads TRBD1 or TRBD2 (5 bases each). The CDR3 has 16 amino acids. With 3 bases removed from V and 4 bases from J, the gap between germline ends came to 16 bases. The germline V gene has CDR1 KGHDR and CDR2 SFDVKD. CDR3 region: CATSDLTGPEADTQYF. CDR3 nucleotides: TGTGCCACCAGTGATCTCACGGGACCCGAGGCAGATACGCAGTATTTT.

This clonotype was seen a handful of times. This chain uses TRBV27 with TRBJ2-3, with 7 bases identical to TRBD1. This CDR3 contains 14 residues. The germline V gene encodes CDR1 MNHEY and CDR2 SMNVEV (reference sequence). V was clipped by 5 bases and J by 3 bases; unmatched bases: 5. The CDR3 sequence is CASSDRDTTDTQYF. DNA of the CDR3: TGTGCCAGCAGTGACAGGGATACGACAGATACGCAGTATTTT.

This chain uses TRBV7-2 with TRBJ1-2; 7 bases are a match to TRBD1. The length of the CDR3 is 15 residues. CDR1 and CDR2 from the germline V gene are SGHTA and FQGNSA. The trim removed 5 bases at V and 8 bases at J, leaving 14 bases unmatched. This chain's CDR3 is CASSPRGPVGRGYTF. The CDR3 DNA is TGTGCCAGCAGCCCAAGGGGGCCGGTGGGTAGGGGCTACACCTTC.